A single T cell receptor (beta chain) is shown here with its context. Its antigen is still unknown. The data derive from a study of cytomegalovirus exposure and HLA in healthy donors. Study-wide results and caveats: Sequencing probably produced one cluster of sequence variants that were highly shared. Near-uniform donor sequencing depth was presumed by presence/absence analyses. The authors reported that TCR beta sequences could predict HLA-A and HLA-B alleles. These predictions were accurate for most subjects in the first cohort. In an earlier analysis, in about 530 donors, most V segments appeared productive either ~87% or ~30% of the time.

It was with 60 Vbeta and 13 Jbeta primers that the PCR ran. Assay used: immunoSEQ multiplex PCR; TCRdb lists only in-frame clones, some missing. This sample has 110,000 to 150,000 clones, with around 80% found just once. V gave up 2 bases and J gave up 7 bases, with 14 bases separating them. The CDR3 totals 15 residues. Looked up from germline, CDR1 is SGHVS and CDR2 is FQNEAQ. This sequence originates from a female donor in good health and CMV-seronegative. The material sequenced was PBMCs. This sequence joins TRBV7-8 and TRBJ2-2; possible D gene TRBD2, 7 bases. For the CDR3, the DNA is TGTGCCAGCAGCTTAAGTGGGAGGGGGAGCGGGGAGCTGTTTTTT. Its translation is CASSLSGRGSGELFF.